This TCR beta chain was documented in a study of T-cell reconstitution after alpha-beta-depleted transplantation in children. General study findings and limits: A year post-transplant, T-cell counts and diversity derived mostly from newly produced T cells. For some patients, TCRbeta diversity was high at day 60 because of recipient T cells and thymic progenitors that survived. Reported findings indicate that, about two months after transplant, alpha-beta T cells came from several hundred expanded clones, which were derived from non-depleted graft cells.

Researchers prepared the TCRbeta library using unique molecular identifiers, the study reports. TCRdb re-called the PCR reads through MiXCR, storing one row per CDR3 protein. Of 280,000 or so distinct CDR3 sequences in the sample, 11% were seen once. In this sample, this clonotype turned up many times. The antigen is not known. The ends lost 8 bases at V and 5 bases at J; junction bases unmatched: 6. The germline V gene has CDR1 SGHTA and CDR2 FQGNSA. The CDR3 runs 14 residues. Sequenced material: peripheral blood, taken 180 days after TCRalphabeta/CD19-depleted stem cell transplant. The chain is built from TRBV7-2 and TRBJ1-4; TRBD1 aligns across 9 bases. The sequence was obtained from a male patient aged 2-10 years who had a stem cell transplant for chronic granulomatous disease, so the T cells may come from the graft donor. Here the CDR3 reads CASGRTGANEKLFF. The DNA of the CDR3 is TGTGCCAGCGGGCGGACAGGGGCAAATGAAAAACTGTTTTTT.